Each of the 9 T cell receptor beta chains below was sequenced from the same sample in a study of T cells after yellow fever vaccination. TCRdb re-analysed the 5' RACE reads in MiXCR, keeping a single row per CDR3 protein. The table lists 30,000 or so distinct CDR3 sequences, 5% to 8.5% of them singletons. The input for sequencing was PBMCs, either bulk or a sorted T-cell subset (CD4+, CD8+, memory, or dextramer-sorted; not recorded which), taken on the day of the first yellow fever vaccination. Every receptor here comes from a man between 18 and 35 years old who received the YFV17D yellow fever vaccine.

This clonotype was counted many times. This chain connects TRBV9 to TRBJ2-3; D not resolved. Germline CDR1 is SGDLS and CDR2 is YYNGEE. This CDR3 is built from 12 residues. V lost 7 bases and J lost 2, with 8 bases in between. The CDR3 sequence is CASGRYTDTQYF. For the CDR3, the DNA is TGTGCCAGCGGCCGATACACAGATACGCAGTATTTT. Full variable domain (rest looked up from reference TRBV9 and TRBJ2-3): DSGVTQTPKHLITATGQRVTLRCSPRSGDLSVYWYQQSLDQGLQFLIQYYNGEERAKGNILERFSAQQFPDLHSELNLSSLELGDSALYFCASGRYTDTQYFGPGTRLTVL.

Many counts were recorded for this clonotype. V and J are TRBV29-1 and TRBJ2-5, with D perhaps matching TRBD2 (6 bases). V gave up 7 bases and J gave up 4 bases, with 13 bases separating them. This CDR3 has 12 amino acids. Per germline, CDR1 SQVTM and CDR2 ANQGSEA. The CDR3 DNA follows: TGCAGCGCCGCCGGAGGGACAGAGACCCAGTACTTC. It codes for CSAAGGTETQYF.

The chain carries TRBV5-6 and TRBJ1-6, with 7 positions matching TRBD1. The CDR3 runs 15 residues. Trimming cost V 4 bases and J 2 bases; bases outside gene matches: 3. Germline CDR1 is SGHDT and CDR2 is YYEEEE. This CDR3 reads CASSEQGTYNSPLHF. DNA of the CDR3: TGTGCCAGCAGCGAACAGGGGACCTATAATTCACCCCTCCACTTT. The full variable domain, its missing parts supplied by reference TRBV5-6 and TRBJ1-6, is DAGVTQSPTHLIKTRGQQVTLRCSPKSGHDTVSWYQQALGQGPQFIFQYYEEEERQRGNFPDRFSGHQFPNYSSELNVNALLLGDSALYLCASSEQGTYNSPLHFGNGTRLTVT.

This chain links TRBV12-3 or TRBV12-4 with TRBJ2-3, with D perhaps given as TRBD1 or TRBD2 (6 bases each). This CDR3 spans 18 amino acids. CDR3 amino acids: CTFSLARRGLFSTDTQYF. As DNA, the CDR3 is TGTACCTTCAGTTTAGCGCGCCGGGGGCTCTTTAGCACAGATACGCAGTATTTT.

The table lists this clonotype with many counts. The chain links TRBV6-2 or TRBV6-3 to TRBJ1-6; D ambiguous. Germline V CDR1 and CDR2: MNHEY, SVGEGT. Trimming removed 6 bases at V and 7 bases at J, with 22 bases between. This CDR3 has 17 amino acids. The CDR3 spells CASRPSGGAGINSPLHF. The CDR3 DNA follows: TGTGCCAGCAGACCGTCCGGAGGTGCCGGAATAAATTCACCCCTCCACTTT.

This clonotype was seen many times. The V call is TRBV7-9, the J call TRBJ2-7, with 13 bases lining up with TRBD2. The V gene's germline CDR1 is SEHNR and CDR2 FQNEAQ (reference sequence). The CDR3 contains 17 residues. V shed 5 bases, J shed 5 bases, and the junction held 12 bases outside the gene matches. This CDR3 reads CASSRSGTSGTMDEQYV. Written as DNA, the CDR3 is TGTGCCAGCAGCCGTTCCGGGACTAGCGGGACTATGGACGAGCAGTACGTC.

This rearrangement joins TRBV11-1 to TRBJ1-4, with 9 bases identical to TRBD1. Germline V CDR1 and CDR2: SGHAT, FQDESV (reference sequence). Germline trimming cut 5 bases from V and 3 bases from J; bases unmatched to any gene: 16. The length of the CDR3 is 19 residues. DNA of the CDR3: TGTGCCAGCAGCCGAAATACAGGCGGGACAGGGAGTGCTAATGAAAAACTGTTTTTT. Protein product: CASSRNTGGTGSANEKLFF.

This clonotype turned up a few times. The rearrangement uses TRBV5-1 and TRBJ2-7; D might be TRBD1 or TRBD2, each matching 6 bases. This CDR3 contains 11 residues. Germline CDR1 SGHRS, CDR2 YFSETQ. Trimming took off 7 bases at V and 11 bases at J, with 16 bases between the two ends. The DNA for the CDR3 is TGCGCCAGCGCACAGGAGGGGGTAAAGTACTTC. It yields the protein CASAQEGVKYF.

This clonotype came up a few times. Mismatch with germline at one junction end may stem from a read error. This chain uses TRBV7-9 with TRBJ2-4; 13 nucleotides agree with TRBD2. This CDR3 comprises 14 residues. Germline V lookup: CDR1 SEHNR, CDR2 FQNEAQ (reference sequence). The CDR3 bases are TGTGCCAGCACCCCTGGGACTAGCGGGGATCAGCACCACTTC. It codes for CASTPGTSGDQHHF.